These 13 T cell receptor beta chains were sequenced from one sample in a study of glioma-infiltrating T cells. Using RNA template, CDR3s of TCR alpha and beta were amplified with iRepertoire arm-PCR. Using its own MiXCR run on the multiplex PCR reads, TCRdb lists one record per CDR3 protein. The table records tens of thousands of distinct CDR3 sequences, about 40% of them present only once. The sample was glioma tissue, nonneoplastic brain tissue, or PBMCs (not recorded which). The receptors originated from a human donor with low-grade glioma or glioblastoma, undergoing nonglioma brain surgery, or in good health (not recorded which).

This clonotype was found many times. The chain links TRBV19 to TRBJ1-5; possibly TRBD1 for D (5 bases). Looked up from germline, CDR1 is LNHDA and CDR2 is SQIVND (reference sequence). This CDR3 is 14 amino acids long. Trimming took 6 bases from V and 4 from J, leaving 13 bases between them. The CDR3 here is CASRDRQKNQPQHF. The CDR3 DNA is TGTGCCAGTAGGGATCGACAGAAAAATCAGCCCCAGCATTTT. The full variable domain, rest sourced from reference TRBV19 and TRBJ1-5, is DGGITQSPKYLFRKEGQNVTLSCEQNLNHDAMYWYRQDPGQGLRLIYYSQIVNDFQKGDIAEGYSVSREKKESFPLTVTSAQKNPTAFYLCASRDRQKNQPQHFGDGTRLSIL.

As for this clonotype: Relative to the germline gene, one junction end is altered; a read error may explain this. The V call is TRBV6-5, the J call TRBJ1-5; D remains unclear. The germline V gene encodes CDR1 MNHEY and CDR2 SVGAGI. CDR3 length: 13 residues. CDR3 DNA sequence: TGTGCCATCAGTTTCGCGGAGGTTCAGCCCCAGCATTTT. Protein product: CAISFAEVQPQHF.

The rearrangement links TRBV12-3 or TRBV12-4 to TRBJ2-2; 8 nucleotides align to TRBD2. CDR3 length: 15 amino acids. Trimming cost V 6 bases and J 5 bases; bases outside gene matches: 8. CDR3: CASSPLVAGTGELFF. CDR3 DNA: TGTGCCAGCAGCCCCTTGGTAGCGGGAACCGGGGAGCTGTTTTTT.

The CDR3 DNA follows: TGTGCCAGCGCAGGGGCCTACGAGCAGTACTTC. Protein sequence: CASAGAYEQYF. The gene calls are TRBV6-2 or TRBV6-3 and TRBJ2-7; possibly TRBD1 for D (6 bases). Germline CDR1 is MNHEY and CDR2 is SVGEGT. This CDR3 has 11 residues. Trimming took off 8 bases at V and 2 bases at J, with 7 bases between the two ends.

This clonotype showed up many times. The chain has TRBV14 and TRBJ2-7, with unresolved D. This CDR3 has 15 residues. Germline CDR1 is SGHDN and CDR2 is FVKESK. V was pared by 4 bases and J by 7 bases, with 20 bases between. CDR3 region: CASSLRDYPTLEQYF. The CDR3 nucleotides are TGTGCCAGCAGCCTACGAGATTATCCTACCCTTGAGCAGTACTTC.

Remarks on this clonotype: This may come from a read error, since a much larger clone is one base off. The chain is built from TRBV12-3 or TRBV12-4 and TRBJ1-5; no reliable D call. The CDR3 has 13 amino acids. The CDR3 loop is CARSLGTNQPQHF. The CDR3 coding sequence is TGTGCCAGAAGTTTAGGAACGAATCAGCCCCAGCATTTT.

This clonotype was observed many times. The chain combines TRBV2 with TRBJ1-1, with D perhaps TRBD1 (6 bases). The germline V and J ends were trimmed by 2 bases and 1 base, with 8 bases remaining between them. CDR1 is SNHLY, CDR2 FYNNEI, per germline. This CDR3 comprises 14 residues. CDR3 protein: CASSEIRGNTEAFF. CDR3 bases: TGTGCCAGCAGTGAAATCAGGGGGAACACTGAAGCTTTCTTT.

V is TRBV11-1 and J is TRBJ2-7; possibly TRBD1 for D (6 bases). Trimming cost V 4 bases and J 5 bases, with 15 bases left between them. Germline values: CDR1 SGHAT, CDR2 FQDESV (reference sequence). The CDR3 length is 14 residues. CDR3 in DNA: TGTGCCAGCAGCTCGAGAGACAGGTCCAACGAGCAGTACTTC. Protein: CASSSRDRSNEQYF.

The chain employs TRBV27 and TRBJ1-2; D gene uncertain. Germline CDR1 is MNHEY and CDR2 is SMNVEV (reference sequence). The CDR3 consists of 14 residues. The CDR3 DNA follows: TGTGTTAGCAGTCCCGCCGGGAGGATCAATGGCTACACCTTC. This codes for CVSSPAGRINGYTF.

This clonotype was seen ten or more times. The V and J genes are TRBV29-1 and TRBJ2-5; no firm D call. The CDR3 sequence is 11 residues long. CDR1 and CDR2 from the germline V gene are SQVTM and ANQGSEA. V was clipped by 0 bases and J by 4 bases, with 3 bases between them. DNA of the CDR3: TGCAGCGTTGAAGAAGCAGAGACCCAGTACTTC. Translation gives CSVEEAETQYF.

This clonotype was recorded many times. The V call is TRBV12-5, the J call TRBJ2-5; 7 positions match TRBD2. The length of the CDR3 is 14 residues. CDR1 is LGHNT and CDR2 is FRNRAP in the germline V gene. Trimming cost V 7 bases and J 5 bases; bases outside gene matches: 10. The CDR3 is CASASSGRGETQYF. CDR3 sequence (DNA): TGTGCTAGTGCCTCCTCAGGGAGGGGCGAGACCCAGTACTTC.

A note on this clonotype: A single base separates this from a much larger clone, so it may be a read error. The J gene is TRBJ2-7, the V gene TRBV4-1; 12 bases match TRBD1. This CDR3 region has 14 residues. Germline CDR1 and CDR2: MGHRA and YSYEKL. With 5 bases clipped from V and 8 bases from J, the junction kept 7 bases outside the gene matches. The CDR3 nucleotides are TGCGCCAGCAGCTTCGGGACAGGGGGCTCCAAGCAGTACTTC. This codes for CASSFGTGGSKQYF.

This clonotype was counted many times. This chain links TRBV7-3 with TRBJ2-1; TRBD2 matches at 7 bases. This CDR3 is 16 amino acids long. Trimming removed 0 bases from V and 3 bases from J; junction bases left unmatched: 5. Germline CDR1 SGHTA, CDR2 FQGTGA. CDR3 sequence (DNA): TGTGCCAGCAGCTTAACGGGAGGGAACTACTACAATGAGCAGTTCTTC. The encoded protein is CASSLTGGNYYNEQFF.